The 8 T cell receptor beta chains below come from one sample, sequenced in a study of blood T cell repertoires in COVID-19. Measured with immunoSEQ multiplex PCR; TCRdb has only the in-frame clones, and not every one. The table lists roughly 390,000 clones, over 75% of them singletons. Sequencing input: peripheral blood. Receptors originate from a woman in her twenties or thirties with COVID-19, enrolled during active disease.

The chain links TRBV9 to TRBJ1-6; D is unclear. CDR3 size: 16 residues. Trimming shortened V by 3 bases and J by 1 base, and 11 bases separated the two germline ends. Germline CDR1 SGDLS, CDR2 YYNGEE. This chain's CDR3 is CASSGTSGSYNSPLHF. CDR3 in DNA: TGTGCCAGCAGCGGGACTTCGGGATCCTATAATTCACCCCTCCACTTT.

The chain uses TRBV10-3 and TRBJ1-1; D uncertain. This CDR3 is built from 14 residues. Germline V gene sequence: CDR1 ENHRY, CDR2 SYGVKD. Trimming cost V 1 base and J 1 base, with 7 bases left between them. In DNA form, the CDR3 reads TGTGCCATCAGTGAGTGGCGGGAGAACACTGAAGCTTTCTTT. Encoded protein: CAISEWRENTEAFF.

The chain joins TRBV7-3 to TRBJ2-7; 13 nucleotides match TRBD2. The germline gives CDR1 SGHTA, CDR2 FQGTGA. The CDR3 covers 15 residues. The J segment lost 1 base and the V segment lost 5 bases, leaving 2 bases of the junction unmatched. CDR3 in DNA: TGTGCCAGCAGCCGGGGACTAGCGGGGTCCTACGAGCAGTACTTC. It codes for CASSRGLAGSYEQYF.

The table lists this clone with a few counts. This sequence joins TRBV29-1 and TRBJ1-5; 8 bases map to TRBD1. The V gene end was trimmed by 6 bases and the J gene end by 6 bases; junction bases not matched to a gene: 4. The CDR3 is made up of 12 amino acids. CDR1 is SQVTM, CDR2 ANQGSEA, per germline. The CDR3, as DNA: TGCAGCGTAAAACAGGGGGGTCAGCCCCAGCATTTT. Its translation: CSVKQGGQPQHF.

The gene calls are TRBV10-2 and TRBJ2-5, with TRBD2 matching over 10 bases. Germline V gene lookup returns CDR1 WSHSY and CDR2 SAAADI. CDR3 length equals 14 residues. V shed 8 bases, J shed 0 bases, and the junction held 3 bases outside the gene matches. In nucleotides, the CDR3 is TGCGCCAGCCGGGGACTAGCGCACCAAGAGACCCAGTACTTC. Its translation: CASRGLAHQETQYF.

The J gene is TRBJ2-5, the V gene TRBV7-3; 7 bases align to TRBD2. This CDR3 comprises 15 residues. Unmatched junction bases numbered 10, after V lost 5 bases and J lost 4 bases. Germline-derived CDR1 and CDR2 are SGHTA and FQGTGA. The CDR3 loop is CASSPSGEGPETQYF. CDR3 sequence (DNA): TGTGCCAGCAGCCCGTCCGGGGAGGGCCCAGAGACCCAGTACTTC.

J is TRBJ2-2 and V is TRBV7-2; 9 positions agree with TRBD2. Looked up from germline, CDR1 is SGHTA and CDR2 is FQGNSA. V was clipped by 2 bases and J by 6 bases; unmatched bases: 4. This CDR3 is 15 amino acids long. CDR3 region: CASSLSRLAAGELFF. The CDR3, as DNA: TGTGCCAGCAGCTTATCTCGACTAGCGGCCGGGGAGCTGTTTTTT.

The chain links TRBV29-1 to TRBJ2-6; possibly TRBD1 for D (5 bases). The CDR3 sequence is 16 residues long. Germline lookup yields CDR1 SQVTM and CDR2 ANQGSEA. V lost 7 bases and J 4 bases, leaving 20 bases between the germline ends. The CDR3 DNA follows: TGCAGCGCTACCGACTCGACAGTATCAGGGGCCAACGTCCTGACTTTC. It codes for CSATDSTVSGANVLTF.